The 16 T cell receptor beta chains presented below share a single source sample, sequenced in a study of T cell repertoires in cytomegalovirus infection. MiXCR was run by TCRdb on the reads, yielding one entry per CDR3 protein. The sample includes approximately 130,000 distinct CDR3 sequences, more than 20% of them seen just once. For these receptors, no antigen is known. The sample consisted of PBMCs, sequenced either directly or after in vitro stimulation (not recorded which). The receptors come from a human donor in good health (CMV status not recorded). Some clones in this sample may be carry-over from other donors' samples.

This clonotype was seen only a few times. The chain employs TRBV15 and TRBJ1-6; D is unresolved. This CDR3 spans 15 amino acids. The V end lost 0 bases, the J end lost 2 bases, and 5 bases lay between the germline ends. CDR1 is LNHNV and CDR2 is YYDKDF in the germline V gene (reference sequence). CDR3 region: CATSRDPTYNSPLHF. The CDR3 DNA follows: TGTGCCACCAGCAGAGACCCAACCTATAATTCACCCCTCCACTTT.

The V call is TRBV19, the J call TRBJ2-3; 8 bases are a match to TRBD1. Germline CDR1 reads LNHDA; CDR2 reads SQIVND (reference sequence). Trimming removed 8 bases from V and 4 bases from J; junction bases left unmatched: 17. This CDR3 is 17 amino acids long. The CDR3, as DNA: TGTGCCAGTGAAAACCAAGGACAGGGCGCGCAGCCAGATACGCAGTATTTT. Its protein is CASENQGQGAQPDTQYF.

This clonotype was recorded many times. The CDR3 bases are TGTGCCAGCAGCTTAGCGAGGACAGGGAGGCTATATTCACCCCTCCACTTT. It codes for CASSLARTGRLYSPLHF. The V gene is TRBV7-2, the J gene TRBJ1-6, with 8 nucleotides matching TRBD1. The CDR3 consists of 17 residues. Germline CDR1 SGHTA, CDR2 FQGNSA. With 0 bases clipped from V and 8 bases from J, the junction kept 9 bases outside the gene matches.

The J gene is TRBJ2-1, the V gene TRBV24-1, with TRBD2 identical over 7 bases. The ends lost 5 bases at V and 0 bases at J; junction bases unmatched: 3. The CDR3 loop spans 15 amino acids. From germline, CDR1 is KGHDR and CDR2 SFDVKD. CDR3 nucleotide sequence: TGTGCCACCAGTGGGGAGGGGAGCTCCTACAATGAGCAGTTCTTC. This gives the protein CATSGEGSSYNEQFF.

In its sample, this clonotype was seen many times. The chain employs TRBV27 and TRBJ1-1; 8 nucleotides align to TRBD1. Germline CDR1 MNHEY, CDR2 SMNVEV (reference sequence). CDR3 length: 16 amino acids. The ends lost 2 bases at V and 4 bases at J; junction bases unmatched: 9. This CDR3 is CASSLNPGGYGTEAFF. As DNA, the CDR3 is TGTGCCAGCAGTTTAAACCCAGGGGGCTATGGCACTGAAGCTTTCTTT.

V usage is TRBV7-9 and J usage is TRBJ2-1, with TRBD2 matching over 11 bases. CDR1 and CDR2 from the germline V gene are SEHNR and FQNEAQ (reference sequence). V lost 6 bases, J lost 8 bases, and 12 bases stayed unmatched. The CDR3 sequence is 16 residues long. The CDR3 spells CASSESLAGGRHEQFF. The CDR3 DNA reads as TGTGCCAGCAGTGAAAGTCTAGCGGGAGGCCGCCATGAGCAGTTCTTC.

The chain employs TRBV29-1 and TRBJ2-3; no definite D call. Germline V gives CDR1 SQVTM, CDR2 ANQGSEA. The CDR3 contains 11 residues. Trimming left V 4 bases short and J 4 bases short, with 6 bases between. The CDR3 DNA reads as TGCAGCGTTGGGAGAGCAGATACGCAGTATTTT. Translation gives CSVGRADTQYF.

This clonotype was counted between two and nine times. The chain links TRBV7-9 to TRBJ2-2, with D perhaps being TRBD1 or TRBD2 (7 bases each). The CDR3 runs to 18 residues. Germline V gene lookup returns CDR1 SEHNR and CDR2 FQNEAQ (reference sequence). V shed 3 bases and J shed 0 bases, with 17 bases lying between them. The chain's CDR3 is CASSFLTRGGTNTGELFF. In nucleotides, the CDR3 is TGTGCCAGCAGCTTTCTGACCAGGGGGGGAACGAACACCGGGGAGCTGTTTTTT.

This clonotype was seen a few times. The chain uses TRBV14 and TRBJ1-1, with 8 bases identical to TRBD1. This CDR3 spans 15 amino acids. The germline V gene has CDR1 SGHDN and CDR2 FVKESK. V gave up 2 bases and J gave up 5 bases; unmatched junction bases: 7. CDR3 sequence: CASSQLRGLETEAFF. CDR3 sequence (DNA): TGTGCCAGCAGCCAACTCAGGGGGCTTGAGACTGAAGCTTTCTTT.

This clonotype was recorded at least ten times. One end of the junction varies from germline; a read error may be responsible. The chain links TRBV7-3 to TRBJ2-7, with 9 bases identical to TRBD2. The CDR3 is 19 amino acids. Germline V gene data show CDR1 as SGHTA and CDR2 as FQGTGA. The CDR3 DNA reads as TGTGCCAGCAGCCCCCTCGAGACTAGCGGCCCTATAGCCCCCCTGGAGGCCACCTTC. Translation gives CASSPLETSGPIAPLEATF.

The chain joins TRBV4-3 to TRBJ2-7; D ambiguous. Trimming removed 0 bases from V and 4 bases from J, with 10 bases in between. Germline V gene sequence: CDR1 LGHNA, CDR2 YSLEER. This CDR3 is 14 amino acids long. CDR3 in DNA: TGCGCCAGCAGCCAAGATATCGTAATTTACGAGCAGTACTTC. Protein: CASSQDIVIYEQYF.

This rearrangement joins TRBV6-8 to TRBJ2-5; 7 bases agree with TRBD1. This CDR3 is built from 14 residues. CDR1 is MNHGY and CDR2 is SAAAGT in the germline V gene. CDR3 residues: CAPTSGGLMETQYF. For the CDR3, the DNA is TGTGCTCCTACCTCAGGGGGTTTGATGGAGACCCAGTACTTC.

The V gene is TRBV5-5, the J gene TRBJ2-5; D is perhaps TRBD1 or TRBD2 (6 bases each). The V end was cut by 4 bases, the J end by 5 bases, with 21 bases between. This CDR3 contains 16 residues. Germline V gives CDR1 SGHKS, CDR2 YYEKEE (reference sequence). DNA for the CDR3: TGTGCCAGCAGCCTTGGCCAGGGGACTTTGGGGGAGACCCAGTACTTC. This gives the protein CASSLGQGTLGETQYF.

CDR3 sequence: CASSLGLMGRETQYF. CDR3 DNA: TGTGCCAGCAGCTTAGGACTGATGGGCCGGGAGACCCAGTACTTC. V usage is TRBV7-9 and J usage is TRBJ2-5; D gene uncertain. Per the germline V gene, CDR1 is SEHNR and CDR2 is FQNEAQ (reference sequence). The V end was cut by 1 base, the J end by 5 bases, with 14 bases between. This CDR3 spans 15 amino acids.

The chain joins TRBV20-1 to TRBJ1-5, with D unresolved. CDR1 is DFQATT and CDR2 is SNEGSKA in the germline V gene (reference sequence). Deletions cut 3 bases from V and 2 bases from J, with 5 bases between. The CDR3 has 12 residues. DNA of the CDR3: TGCAGTGCTAGGGGTCGCAATCAGCCCCAGCATTTT. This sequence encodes CSARGRNQPQHF.

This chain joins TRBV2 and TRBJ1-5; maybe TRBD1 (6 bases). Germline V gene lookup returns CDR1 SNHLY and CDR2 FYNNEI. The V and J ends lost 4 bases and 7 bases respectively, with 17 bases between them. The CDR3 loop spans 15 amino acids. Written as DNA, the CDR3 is TGTGCCAGCAGTGTCAACTCAGGGGTCAAACAGCCCCAGCATTTT. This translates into CASSVNSGVKQPQHF.